Listed here is a single TCR beta chain. The antigen it recognizes is unknown. No much larger clonotype is one base removed from it; base qualities were not supplied. Ficoll-Paque density gradient centrifugation was the method used to isolate PBMCs. From a lookup of the germline V gene, CDR1 and CDR2 are SGHDN and FVKESK. V gives up 3 bases and J gives up 1 base, and the segment between their germline ends measures 16 bases. Including the terminal cysteine and phenylalanine, the CDR3 comprises 16 residues. The DNA shown is the 48-base CDR3, in frame from base 1. Instrument on record: Illumina NovaSeq 6000. TCRalpha and TCRbeta cDNA libraries were built by 5'RACE with constant-segment primers, adding sample barcodes and unique molecular identifiers. RNA was extracted from every sample with Trizol reagent. Amplification of the libraries took two PCR steps, and the second step added a second sample barcode plus Illumina TruSeq adapters. The libraries were sequenced on an Illumina NovaSeq using 2 x 150 bp paired-end reads. The authors' pipeline ran thus. Reads were demultiplexed and collapsed into UMI-guided consensus sequences with migec v1.2.7. Using mixcr v2.1.11, the UMI consensuses were aligned to TRA and TRB V and J templates and assembled into clonotypes. Expanded or contracted clonotypes were those called significant by both edgeR and NoisET, with noise models trained on biological replicates. For edgeR calls, the cutoffs were a false discovery rate-adjusted p below 0.01 and a log2 fold-change threshold of 1. As an exploratory analysis of dynamics, max-normalized trajectories of the 1000 most abundant clonotypes were examined with PCA combined with hierarchical clustering. Separately sequenced CD4+ and CD8+ repertoires were used to assign the CD4 or CD8 phenotype of responding clones. The raw public data were reprocessed by TCRdb itself: fastp quality trimming at Q25, MiXCR clonotype calling, in-frame beta chains only. Every entry covers one CDR3 protein and lists the most common genes and DNA from its rows. Here the V and J calls rest on TCRdb's processing, not on the authors' analysis. The sample yields 200,000 to 250,000 distinct CDR3 sequences; over 9% were counted once. Together, the top ten hold 3.5% to 4% of the sample.

These data originate in a study of T-cell memory formation after mild COVID-19 (dated by TCRdb to the early 2020s). Describing the broader study: TCR sequence clusters from the two donors were found to be largely donor specific. In a couple of donors, T-cell clones that expanded and contracted after mild COVID-19 were tracked by sequencing TCRalpha and TCRbeta repertoires over time. Two young, previously healthy adult volunteers, one female and one male, were included in the cohort.

On the study overall, not on this receptor specifically: The study included only a couple of mild cases, and larger cohorts that include severe cases with pre-infection samples were judged to be necessary. Some responding clones were detected in pre-infection memory, which suggested that pre-existing cross-reactive memory T cells had joined the SARS-CoV-2 response. Balanced CD4/CD8 phenotypes were observed for clones contracting from day 15 to 85, whereas a bias towards CD4+ was observed for a second wave of clones expanding from day 15 to 37. SARS-CoV-2 specificity of the second-wave clones peaking on day 37 was not confirmed. Contracting CD4+ clones appeared mostly in the CM and EM memory subsets, whereas CD8+ clones were enriched in EMRA.

The receptor's source is a man younger than 35 who had mild COVID-19 (a few samples of this study predate the infection). The sample titles of this study are shuffled in the database, so cell type and time point are left out; the donor was told from shared clones. Sequencing used PBMCs or a T cell subset sorted from them (not recorded which). The rearranged chain carries TRBV14 and TRBJ2-7; the D gene is not confidently resolved. The CDR3 region reads CASSQDLGSLSYEQYF. The DNA sequence is TGTGCCAGCAGCCAGGACCTTGGATCCCTTTCCTACGAGCAGTACTTC. With the rest looked up from the reference TRBV14 and TRBJ2-7 genes rather than sequenced, the full variable domain is EAGVTQFPSHSVIEKGQTVTLRCDPISGHDNLYWYRRVMGKEIKFLLHFVKESKQDESGMPNNRFLAERTGGTYSTLKVQPAELEDSGVYFCASSQDLGSLSYEQYFGPGTRLTVT.